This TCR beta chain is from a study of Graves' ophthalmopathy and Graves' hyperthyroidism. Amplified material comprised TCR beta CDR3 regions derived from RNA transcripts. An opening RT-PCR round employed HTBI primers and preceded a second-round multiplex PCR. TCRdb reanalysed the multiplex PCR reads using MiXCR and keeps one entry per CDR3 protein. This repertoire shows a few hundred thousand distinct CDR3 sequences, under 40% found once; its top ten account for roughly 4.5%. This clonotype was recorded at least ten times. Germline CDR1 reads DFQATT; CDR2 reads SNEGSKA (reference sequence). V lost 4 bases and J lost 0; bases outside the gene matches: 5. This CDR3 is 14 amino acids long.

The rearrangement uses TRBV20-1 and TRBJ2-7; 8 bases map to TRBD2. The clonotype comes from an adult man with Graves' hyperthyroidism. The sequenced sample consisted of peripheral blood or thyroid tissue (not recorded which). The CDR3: CSATWREASYEQYF. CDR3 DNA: TGCAGTGCTACGTGGCGGGAGGCCTCCTACGAGCAGTACTTC.